This T cell receptor beta chain derives from a study of blood T cell repertoires in COVID-19. Study-level information: The cDNA or gDNA used as material had been derived from T cells, B-cell-depleted T cells, or PBMCs.

Methods used by the authors: Reference gene primer amplification gave nucleated cell count estimates. The assay was immunoSEQ multiplex PCR, and TCRdb's table has in-frame clones only and misses some. That table gives V, J and clone size, and the DNA gave D and trimming. The sample has 540,000 or so clones, about 88% seen once. Enrolled during active infection, Seattle patients were then followed longitudinally. The V segment lost 1 base and the J segment 2 bases; nucleotides outside the gene matches: 1. This CDR3 contains 16 residues. Germline-derived CDR1 and CDR2 are SGHAT and FQNNGV. This TCR derives from a woman aged 45-65 years with COVID-19, enrolled during active disease. V is TRBV11-2 and J is TRBJ1-3, with 11 bases matching TRBD1. Sample: peripheral blood. The CDR3 nucleotides read TGTGCCAGCAGCTTAGGGGGACAGGGGGCTGGAAACACCATATATTTT. Translation: CASSLGGQGAGNTIYF. The full variable domain, in which reference TRBV11-2 and TRBJ1-3 provide the parts outside the CDR3, is EAGVAQSPRYKIIEKRQSVAFWCNPISGHATLYWYQQILGQGPKLLIQFQNNGVVDDSQLPKDRFSAERLKGVDSTLKIQPAKLEDSAVYLCASSLGGQGAGNTIYFGEGSWLTVV.